Following are 17 T cell receptor beta chains from one sample sequenced in a study of radiation and T cells in renal cell carcinoma. Described treatment: treatment-naive control, cytoreductive nephrectomy. Assay used: immunoSEQ multiplex PCR; TCRdb lists only in-frame clones, some missing. Here the sample spans roughly 21,000 clones, approximately 54% being singletons. The starting material was tumor tissue, obtained from a patient whose treatment was nephrectomy without radiotherapy. All receptors come from a human donor with renal cell carcinoma.

The chain joins TRBV9 to TRBJ2-1, with 7 bases identical to TRBD1. V lost 4 bases and J lost 4; bases outside the gene matches: 8. This CDR3 has 15 residues. Germline lookup yields CDR1 SGDLS and CDR2 YYNGEE. The CDR3 nucleotides read TGTGCCAGCAGCCCCCGAGGGGGCGAATACAATGAGCAGTTCTTC. It specifies CASSPRGGEYNEQFF.

The CDR3 region has the DNA TGTGCCAGCAGCTTAGTCAGGTCTATCCAATACAATGAGCAGTTCTTC. Protein: CASSLVRSIQYNEQFF. This sequence joins TRBV11-1 and TRBJ2-1; D unclear. Trimming took off 1 base at V and 4 bases at J, with 14 bases between the two ends. The CDR3 has 16 amino acids. Germline values: CDR1 SGHAT, CDR2 FQDESV (reference sequence).

The chain combines TRBV11-3 with TRBJ1-5; D perhaps matches TRBD1 (5 bases). The CDR3 sequence is 14 residues long. CDR1 and CDR2 from the germline V gene are SGHNT and YENEEA. Between the trimmed V and J ends, which lost 2 bases and 9 bases, there was a span of 14 bases. This CDR3 reads CASSLIRGAGPQHF. The CDR3 DNA sequence: TGTGCCAGCAGCTTAATAAGGGGAGCGGGGCCCCAGCATTTT.

The V call is TRBV4-1, the J call TRBJ1-2; tentative D call: TRBD1 (5 bases). Trimming shortened V by 3 bases and J by 1 base, and 15 bases separated the two germline ends. The CDR3 has 16 residues. Germline assignment: CDR1 MGHRA and CDR2 YSYEKL. For the CDR3, the DNA is TGCGCCAGCAGCCATGCCCGGGACTCTTTTAACTATGGCTACACCTTC. Translating it yields CASSHARDSFNYGYTF.

The gene calls are TRBV5-6 and TRBJ1-4; tentatively, D is TRBD1 (6 bases). The germline CDR1 and CDR2 sequences are SGHDT and YYEEEE. The CDR3 length is 13 residues. V was cut by 10 bases and J by 2 bases, with 12 bases left in between. CDR3 in DNA: TGTGCCCGGAGGGGGTGCACTAATGAAAAACTGTTTTTT. Translation gives CARRGCTNEKLFF.

The rearrangement uses TRBV4-3 and TRBJ1-2; tentatively, D is TRBD1 (6 bases). V was clipped by 0 bases and J by 8 bases, with 13 bases between them. This CDR3 contains 14 residues. From germline, CDR1 is LGHNA and CDR2 YSLEER. CDR3 nucleotides: TGCGCCAGCAGCCAAGATCGAGGGGGTGTGGGCTACACCTTC. Translation: CASSQDRGGVGYTF.

This clone is termed large. The chain links TRBV4-1 to TRBJ1-1; tentatively, D is TRBD1 (5 bases). The V end was cut by 5 bases, the J end by 2 bases, with 12 bases between. Germline CDR1 and CDR2: MGHRA and YSYEKL. The CDR3 spans 14 residues. CDR3 in DNA: TGCGCCAGCAGCTCTCGGGACCCAAACACTGAAGCTTTCTTT. Amino acids: CASSSRDPNTEAFF.

Here the CDR3 DNA reads TGTGCCAGCAGTTTCGAGGGGCGACGATCCTATGGCTACACCTTC. This codes for CASSFEGRRSYGYTF. The chain couples TRBV27 to TRBJ1-2; D is possibly TRBD1 (5 bases). This CDR3 is built from 15 residues. The V and J ends lost 3 bases and 4 bases respectively, with 15 bases between them. Germline V gene sequence: CDR1 MNHEY, CDR2 SMNVEV (reference sequence).

The V gene is TRBV21-1, the J gene TRBJ2-3; TRBD2 was called by the table and not checked on the DNA. TRBV21-1 is shown as a pseudogene. The CDR3 is 15 amino acids. The CDR3 is CASSKVTLLTDTQYF. CDR3 in DNA: TGTGCCAGCAGCAAAGTCACTTTACTCACAGATACGCAGTATTTT.

The J gene is TRBJ2-6, the V gene TRBV6-4; D not certain. The CDR3 totals 14 residues. CDR1 is MRHNA, CDR2 SNTAGT, per germline. V was cut by 5 bases and J by 0 bases, with 5 bases left in between. Here the CDR3 reads CASSLYSGANVLTF. CDR3 DNA: TGTGCCAGCAGTTTATACTCTGGGGCCAACGTCCTGACTTTC.

This chain uses TRBV5-1 with TRBJ2-6; D could derive from TRBD1 or TRBD2 (5 bases each). Per the germline V gene, CDR1 is SGHRS and CDR2 is YFSETQ. The CDR3 runs 15 residues. The V end lost 0 bases, the J end lost 4 bases, and 8 bases lay between the germline ends. The CDR3, as DNA: TGCGCCAGCAGCTTGGTAGGGGACGGGGCCAACGTCCTGACTTTC. Protein sequence: CASSLVGDGANVLTF.

The V and J genes are TRBV4-2 and TRBJ2-3; TRBD2 is a possible D gene (6 bases). Per the germline V gene, CDR1 is LGHNA and CDR2 is YNFKEQ. CDR3 length: 16 amino acids. V dropped 5 bases and J dropped 1 base, with 16 bases sitting between them. CDR3 nucleotides: TGTGCCAGCAGCTTGGCCCCAGCGGGTCGCACAGATACGCAGTATTTT. This gives the protein CASSLAPAGRTDTQYF.

This clone was detected only a few times. CDR3 DNA sequence: TGTGCCAGCAGTTTCGGACGACGGGGGTTCTACAATGAGCAGTTCTTC. Protein: CASSFGRRGFYNEQFF. V is TRBV28 and J is TRBJ2-1; tentatively, D is TRBD2 (6 bases). The germline gives CDR1 MDHEN, CDR2 SYDVKM. The CDR3 extends over 16 amino acids. V lost 3 bases and J 3 bases, leaving 15 bases between the germline ends.

CDR3 DNA sequence: TGTGCCAGCAGCTTGCTAGCGGCGCTTTACAATGAGCAGTTCTTC. Protein sequence: CASSLLAALYNEQFF. The genes are TRBV7-3 and TRBJ2-1, with 7 bases fitting TRBD2. J lost 4 bases, V lost 3 bases, and 6 bases had no gene match. Looked up from germline, CDR1 is SGHTA and CDR2 is FQGTGA. The CDR3 has 15 residues.

The chain recombines TRBV5-1 with TRBJ1-1; no clear D. The CDR3 covers 13 residues. V was clipped by 4 bases and J by 1 base, with 8 bases between them. CDR1 is SGHRS, CDR2 YFSETQ, per germline. The CDR3 DNA sequence: TGCGCCAGCAGCGCCGGTTGGAACACTGAAGCTTTCTTT. The encoded protein is CASSAGWNTEAFF.

The gene calls are TRBV4-2 and TRBJ2-2; D call uncertain. The CDR3 loop spans 20 amino acids. CDR1 LGHNA and CDR2 YNFKEQ come from the germline V gene. Trimming took 0 bases from V and 2 from J, leaving 22 bases between them. This CDR3 reads CASSQDLPGSTQRNTGELFF. The CDR3 DNA reads TGTGCCAGCAGCCAAGATCTCCCGGGCTCAACCCAGCGTAACACCGGGGAGCTGTTTTTT.

This clone is termed medium-sized. The gene calls are TRBV23-1 and TRBJ2-5; D is undetermined. TRBV23-1 is given ORF status, its function remaining uncertain. This CDR3 spans 13 amino acids. Trimming stripped 4 bases from V and 2 bases from J, with 8 bases between. The CDR3 sequence is CASSRRQQETQYF. The CDR3 DNA reads TGCGCCAGCAGTCGCAGACAACAAGAGACCCAGTACTTC.